Listed below are T cell receptor beta chains from one sample, sequenced in a study of somatic mutations in cytotoxic T cells in rheumatoid arthritis. Sequencing was performed with immunoSEQ multiplex PCR; in TCRdb, only in-frame clones are kept and a portion is missing. This sample yields approximately 33,000 clones, of which about four fifths are seen a single time; 3% to 3.5% belongs to the top ten. Sequencing was carried out using CD8+ T cells sorted from blood. Receptors were obtained from a man aged 35-49 years in good health. Each CDR3 is given with its conserved first and last residue. The order of the fields is D gene, J gene, V gene, clone size, CDR3 length, CDR3 DNA, CDR3 protein. The D gene is left open where the match is weak. Part of the rows lack a size; the others show once, few, many or a class for expanded clones.

d_call: NA; j_call: TRBJ2-5; v_call: TRBV27; clone_size: once; cdr3_length: 12; cdr3_nt: TGTGCCAGCAGTGGCAGGGGTGAGACCCAGTACTTC; cdr3_aa: CASSGRGETQYF
d_call: NA; j_call: TRBJ2-5; v_call: TRBV15; clone_size: NA; cdr3_length: 12; cdr3_nt: TGTGCCACCAGCAGTTTCGCGGAGACCCAGTACTTC; cdr3_aa: CATSSFAETQYF
d_call: TRBD2; j_call: TRBJ2-7; v_call: TRBV7-9; clone_size: NA; cdr3_length: 16; cdr3_nt: TGTGCCAGCAGCTTAGATGTGGGACTAGCTTCCTACGAGCAGTACTTC; cdr3_aa: CASSLDVGLASYEQYF
d_call: TRBD1; j_call: TRBJ2-7; v_call: TRBV18; clone_size: NA; cdr3_length: 15; cdr3_nt: TGTGCCAGCTCACCACCGAGGGACAGGGCCTACGAGCAGTACTTC; cdr3_aa: CASSPPRDRAYEQYF
d_call: TRBD1; j_call: TRBJ1-1; v_call: TRBV11-2; clone_size: NA; cdr3_length: 15; cdr3_nt: TGTGCCAGCAGCTCAGAGGGGGCCTTGTACACTGAAGCTTTCTTT; cdr3_aa: CASSSEGALYTEAFF
d_call: NA; j_call: TRBJ2-7; v_call: TRBV21-1; clone_size: NA; cdr3_length: 13; cdr3_nt: TGTGCCAGCAGCCGGGACAGGGCTGGCGAGCAGTACTTC; cdr3_aa: CASSRDRAGEQYF
d_call: NA; j_call: TRBJ2-7; v_call: TRBV11-2; clone_size: few; cdr3_length: 16; cdr3_nt: TGTGCCAGCAGCTTTTTAACCCCATTAGATTCCTACGAGCAGTACTTC; cdr3_aa: CASSFLTPLDSYEQYF
d_call: TRBD1; j_call: TRBJ1-1; v_call: TRBV5-6; clone_size: NA; cdr3_length: 16; cdr3_nt: TGTGCCAGCAGCGCATCACAGGGGATACGGAACACTGAAGCTTTCTTT; cdr3_aa: CASSASQGIRNTEAFF
d_call: TRBD2; j_call: TRBJ2-1; v_call: TRBV27; clone_size: NA; cdr3_length: 15; cdr3_nt: TGTGCCAGCAGTTCCAGACTAGCGGGTGACAATGAGCAGTTCTTC; cdr3_aa: CASSSRLAGDNEQFF
d_call: NA; j_call: TRBJ1-1; v_call: TRBV28; clone_size: NA; cdr3_length: 17; cdr3_nt: TGTGCCAGCAGACCCATCGGGACCCAAGGGAGGAACACTGAAGCTTTCTTT; cdr3_aa: CASRPIGTQGRNTEAFF
d_call: NA; j_call: TRBJ2-5; v_call: TRBV7-7; clone_size: NA; cdr3_length: 14; cdr3_nt: TGTGCCAGCAGCCCTGAGGTCTACCAAGAGACCCAGTACTTC; cdr3_aa: CASSPEVYQETQYF
d_call: NA; j_call: TRBJ1-4; v_call: TRBV19; clone_size: NA; cdr3_length: 13; cdr3_nt: TGTGCCAGTAGTATTCGGTCTAATGAAAAACTGTTTTTT; cdr3_aa: CASSIRSNEKLFF
d_call: NA; j_call: TRBJ2-7; v_call: TRBV28; clone_size: NA; cdr3_length: 16; cdr3_nt: TGTGCCAGCAGCCTGATGGGACTTCTTCCTACCTACGAGCAGTACTTC; cdr3_aa: CASSLMGLLPTYEQYF
d_call: TRBD1; j_call: TRBJ1-5; v_call: TRBV7-2; clone_size: NA; cdr3_length: 16; cdr3_nt: TGTGCCAGCAACCCTTGGGGACAGGATACCAATCAGCCCCAGCATTTT; cdr3_aa: CASNPWGQDTNQPQHF
d_call: NA; j_call: TRBJ2-7; v_call: TRBV9; clone_size: NA; cdr3_length: 15; cdr3_nt: TGTGCCAGCAGCGCCCAGCCAGGGACAAACAACGAGCAGTACTTC; cdr3_aa: CASSAQPGTNNEQYF
d_call: NA; j_call: TRBJ1-2; v_call: TRBV15; clone_size: NA; cdr3_length: 14; cdr3_nt: TGTGCCACCAGCAGAGACAGGATTAACTATGGCTACACCTTC; cdr3_aa: CATSRDRINYGYTF
d_call: NA; j_call: TRBJ2-7; v_call: TRBV28; clone_size: NA; cdr3_length: 14; cdr3_nt: TGTGCCAGCAGTTTAAGGGGGACCACCTACGAGCAGTACTTC; cdr3_aa: CASSLRGTTYEQYF
d_call: NA; j_call: TRBJ2-3; v_call: TRBV28; clone_size: few; cdr3_length: 15; cdr3_nt: TGTGCCAGCAGTTTTATTTGGGGTAGCACAGATACGCAGTATTTT; cdr3_aa: CASSFIWGSTDTQYF
d_call: NA; j_call: TRBJ1-5; v_call: TRBV7-8; clone_size: NA; cdr3_length: 12; cdr3_nt: TGTGCCAGCAGCTCGCCGCCTCAGCCCCAGCATTTT; cdr3_aa: CASSSPPQPQHF
d_call: NA; j_call: TRBJ2-7; v_call: TRBV6-5; clone_size: NA; cdr3_length: 14; cdr3_nt: TGTGCCAGCAGTTATAACAGGGCCAACTACGAGCAGTACTTC; cdr3_aa: CASSYNRANYEQYF
d_call: NA; j_call: TRBJ2-7; v_call: TRBV7-9; clone_size: NA; cdr3_length: 14; cdr3_nt: TGTGCCAGCAGCTTAGGTAGCGGTGCCTACGAGCAGTACTTC; cdr3_aa: CASSLGSGAYEQYF
d_call: NA; j_call: TRBJ1-2; v_call: TRBV5-1; clone_size: NA; cdr3_length: 14; cdr3_nt: TGCGCCAGCAGCTTGGCCGCAGCTAACTATGGCTACACCTTC; cdr3_aa: CASSLAAANYGYTF
d_call: TRBD2; j_call: TRBJ2-7; v_call: TRBV27; clone_size: once; cdr3_length: 14; cdr3_nt: TGTGCCAGCAGTGTAACGACTAGCGGCTACGAGCAGTACTTC; cdr3_aa: CASSVTTSGYEQYF
d_call: NA; j_call: TRBJ2-5; v_call: TRBV11-2; clone_size: NA; cdr3_length: 10; cdr3_nt: TGTGCCAGCGGCGAAGAGACCCAGTACTTC; cdr3_aa: CASGEETQYF
d_call: NA; j_call: TRBJ2-7; v_call: TRBV27; clone_size: once; cdr3_length: 14; cdr3_nt: TGTGCCAGCAGTTTATCGGGGGGAACCTACGAGCAGTACTTC; cdr3_aa: CASSLSGGTYEQYF
d_call: TRBD1; j_call: TRBJ2-1; v_call: TRBV6-5; clone_size: NA; cdr3_length: 15; cdr3_nt: TGTGCCAGCAGCTCGGACAGGGGCATCTACAATGAGCAGTTCTTC; cdr3_aa: CASSSDRGIYNEQFF
d_call: TRBD1; j_call: TRBJ1-4; v_call: TRBV7-9; clone_size: NA; cdr3_length: 14; cdr3_nt: TGTGCCAGCAGCCTGGGACAGGGAGAAGAAAAACTGTTTTTT; cdr3_aa: CASSLGQGEEKLFF
d_call: TRBD1; j_call: TRBJ1-1; v_call: TRBV7-9; clone_size: NA; cdr3_length: 14; cdr3_nt: TGTGCCAGCAGCCCGCGGGACAGCAACACTGAAGCTTTCTTT; cdr3_aa: CASSPRDSNTEAFF
d_call: TRBD2; j_call: TRBJ2-1; v_call: TRBV11-2; clone_size: NA; cdr3_length: 18; cdr3_nt: TGTGCCAGCAGCTTAGGACTAGCGGGAGGAGACCCCTACAATGAGCAGTTCTTC; cdr3_aa: CASSLGLAGGDPYNEQFF
d_call: NA; j_call: TRBJ2-7; v_call: TRBV6-5; clone_size: NA; cdr3_length: 13; cdr3_nt: TGTGCCAGCAGTTACGGGGAACACTACGAGCAGTACTTC; cdr3_aa: CASSYGEHYEQYF
d_call: NA; j_call: TRBJ1-5; v_call: TRBV4-2; clone_size: NA; cdr3_length: 15; cdr3_nt: TGTGCCAGCAGACCCAGGGGAGATAGCAATCAGCCCCAGCATTTT; cdr3_aa: CASRPRGDSNQPQHF
d_call: NA; j_call: TRBJ1-1; v_call: TRBV19; clone_size: NA; cdr3_length: 16; cdr3_nt: TGTGCCAGTAAGATGGGACATTCAACGGGGTACACTGAAGCTTTCTTT; cdr3_aa: CASKMGHSTGYTEAFF
d_call: NA; j_call: TRBJ2-1; v_call: TRBV27; clone_size: NA; cdr3_length: 14; cdr3_nt: TGTGCCAGCAGTCCGGGGCTACGGGACAATGAGCAGTTCTTC; cdr3_aa: CASSPGLRDNEQFF
d_call: TRBD2; j_call: TRBJ2-2; v_call: TRBV7-9; clone_size: NA; cdr3_length: 18; cdr3_nt: TGTGCCAGCAGCTTAAGAGGACTAGCGGTTTCGAACACCGGGGAGCTGTTTTTT; cdr3_aa: CASSLRGLAVSNTGELFF
d_call: NA; j_call: TRBJ2-1; v_call: TRBV19; clone_size: few; cdr3_length: 13; cdr3_nt: TGTGCCAGTAGCCTAGGAGTCGGCAATGAGCAGTTCTTC; cdr3_aa: CASSLGVGNEQFF
d_call: NA; j_call: TRBJ1-1; v_call: TRBV6-4; clone_size: NA; cdr3_length: 13; cdr3_nt: TGTGCCAGCAGTGACGCGGGGAACACTGAAGCTTTCTTT; cdr3_aa: CASSDAGNTEAFF
d_call: NA; j_call: TRBJ2-3; v_call: TRBV28; clone_size: NA; cdr3_length: 13; cdr3_nt: TGTGCCAGCAGTTTAAGAGGCACAGATACGCAGTATTTT; cdr3_aa: CASSLRGTDTQYF
d_call: TRBD1; j_call: TRBJ1-5; v_call: TRBV7-9; clone_size: NA; cdr3_length: 14; cdr3_nt: TGTGCCAGCACCTCAGGGGGAAGCAATCAGCCCCAGCATTTT; cdr3_aa: CASTSGGSNQPQHF
d_call: NA; j_call: TRBJ2-7; v_call: TRBV4-1; clone_size: NA; cdr3_length: 13; cdr3_nt: TGCGCCAGCAGCCCTCGGGACACCTACGAGCAGTACTTC; cdr3_aa: CASSPRDTYEQYF
d_call: TRBD1; j_call: TRBJ1-5; v_call: TRBV5-6; clone_size: few; cdr3_length: 15; cdr3_nt: TGTGCCAGCAGCTTAGGGGGACAGATCAATCAGCCCCAGCATTTT; cdr3_aa: CASSLGGQINQPQHF
d_call: NA; j_call: TRBJ1-1; v_call: TRBV4-2; clone_size: NA; cdr3_length: 15; cdr3_nt: TGTGCCAGCAGCCAAGAGTCGTTCTATAACACTGAAGCTTTCTTT; cdr3_aa: CASSQESFYNTEAFF
d_call: NA; j_call: TRBJ2-7; v_call: TRBV9; clone_size: NA; cdr3_length: 12; cdr3_nt: TGTGCCAGCAGCGTTGACGGTTACGAGCAGTACTTC; cdr3_aa: CASSVDGYEQYF
d_call: NA; j_call: TRBJ1-1; v_call: TRBV5-4; clone_size: NA; cdr3_length: 15; cdr3_nt: TGTGCCAGCAGCTTGGGGGCCTTTGATTACACTGAAGCTTTCTTT; cdr3_aa: CASSLGAFDYTEAFF
d_call: TRBD2; j_call: TRBJ2-7; v_call: TRBV30; clone_size: NA; cdr3_length: 16; cdr3_nt: TGTGCCTGGAGTGACCCCGGACTAGCGGAGACCTACGAGCAGTACTTC; cdr3_aa: CAWSDPGLAETYEQYF
d_call: TRBD2; j_call: TRBJ2-7; v_call: TRBV6-1; clone_size: few; cdr3_length: 15; cdr3_nt: TGTGCCAGCAGGAAGACTAGCGCAAGCTCCTACGAGCAGTACTTC; cdr3_aa: CASRKTSASSYEQYF
d_call: TRBD1; j_call: TRBJ2-2; v_call: TRBV9; clone_size: NA; cdr3_length: 16; cdr3_nt: TGTGCCAGCAGTAGGACAGGGGGCGTCGACACCGGGGAGCTGTTTTTT; cdr3_aa: CASSRTGGVDTGELFF
d_call: NA; j_call: TRBJ1-1; v_call: TRBV10-1; clone_size: NA; cdr3_length: 14; cdr3_nt: TGCGCCAGCAGCCCATCGATCGGACCCACTGAAGCTTTCTTT; cdr3_aa: CASSPSIGPTEAFF
d_call: TRBD1; j_call: TRBJ1-2; v_call: TRBV9; clone_size: NA; cdr3_length: 14; cdr3_nt: TGTGCCAGCAGCCCCGGGACAGGGGGCCGTGGCTATACCTTC; cdr3_aa: CASSPGTGGRGYTF
d_call: NA; j_call: TRBJ1-5; v_call: TRBV7-6; clone_size: NA; cdr3_length: 13; cdr3_nt: TGTGCCAGCAGCTTTGATAGCAATCAGCCCCAGCATTTT; cdr3_aa: CASSFDSNQPQHF
d_call: NA; j_call: TRBJ1-1; v_call: TRBV28; clone_size: NA; cdr3_length: 14; cdr3_nt: TGTGCCAGCAGGGAGAGAGGGGGGGGGACTGAAGCTTTCTTT; cdr3_aa: CASRERGGGTEAFF
d_call: NA; j_call: TRBJ2-5; v_call: TRBV10-3; clone_size: NA; cdr3_length: 13; cdr3_nt: TGTGCCATCAGTGAGCGGAGGGGAGAGACCCAGTACTTC; cdr3_aa: CAISERRGETQYF
d_call: NA; j_call: TRBJ2-7; v_call: TRBV7-9; clone_size: NA; cdr3_length: 12; cdr3_nt: TGTGCCAGCAGCTACGGGCGGGGAGAGCAGTACTTC; cdr3_aa: CASSYGRGEQYF
d_call: NA; j_call: TRBJ1-1; v_call: TRBV13; clone_size: NA; cdr3_length: 17; cdr3_nt: TGTGCCAGCAGCTCCACCGGAGCAGAAGGCGAGTACACTGAAGCTTTCTTT; cdr3_aa: CASSSTGAEGEYTEAFF
d_call: NA; j_call: TRBJ1-1; v_call: TRBV11-3; clone_size: once; cdr3_length: 13; cdr3_nt: TGTGCCAGCAGCTTAGGAGGGGACCTACAAGCTTTCTTT; cdr3_aa: CASSLGGDLQAFF
d_call: TRBD1; j_call: TRBJ2-1; v_call: TRBV7-6; clone_size: once; cdr3_length: 15; cdr3_nt: TGTGCCAGCAGCCGAACAGGGGGGACCTACAATGAGCAGTTCTTC; cdr3_aa: CASSRTGGTYNEQFF
d_call: NA; j_call: TRBJ2-5; v_call: TRBV27; clone_size: NA; cdr3_length: 13; cdr3_nt: TGTGCCAGCAGTTTGGGGAGCTTAGAGACCCAGTACTTC; cdr3_aa: CASSLGSLETQYF
d_call: NA; j_call: TRBJ2-7; v_call: TRBV4-1; clone_size: NA; cdr3_length: 16; cdr3_nt: TGCGCCAGCAGCCAAGATCCCCTGCGGTCGTCCTACGAGCAGTACTTC; cdr3_aa: CASSQDPLRSSYEQYF
d_call: TRBD2; j_call: TRBJ2-7; v_call: TRBV28; clone_size: once; cdr3_length: 14; cdr3_nt: TGTGCCAGCAGTCGAAGCGGGATAATTGACGAGCAGTACTTC; cdr3_aa: CASSRSGIIDEQYF
d_call: TRBD2; j_call: TRBJ2-2; v_call: TRBV7-2; clone_size: NA; cdr3_length: 18; cdr3_nt: TGTGCCAGCAGCCCTACGATCCAGCGGGAGGGGAACACCGGGGAGCTGTTTTTT; cdr3_aa: CASSPTIQREGNTGELFF